These 10 T cell receptor beta chains came from one sample sequenced in a study of T cells in Graves' hyperthyroidism and ophthalmopathy. RNA transcripts yielded amplified TCR beta CDR3 regions. TCR CDR3 underwent first-round RT-PCR with the HTBI primer set. TCRdb redid the calling of the multiplex PCR reads with MiXCR, one entry per CDR3 protein. The data show some 560,000 distinct CDR3 sequences, with more than 15% seen just once and less than 9.5% held by the top ten. Material for sequencing was blood. Source of these receptors: a woman aged 25 to 39 with Graves' hyperthyroidism.

A few counts support this clonotype. The rearrangement links TRBV5-6 to TRBJ1-1; 7 positions match TRBD1. Trimming took 0 bases from V and 4 from J; bases not matched to a gene: 6. The germline V gene has CDR1 SGHDT and CDR2 YYEEEE. The CDR3 spans 15 residues. The CDR3 region is CASSLGGGGSTEAFF. In nucleotides, the CDR3 is TGTGCCAGCAGCTTGGGAGGGGGCGGAAGCACTGAAGCTTTCTTT.

The chain has TRBV28 and TRBJ2-7; maybe TRBD1 (6 bases). The end of the DNA aligns better with TRBJ2-1, so the J call may be wrong. The CDR3 runs 15 residues. Looked up from germline, CDR1 is MDHEN and CDR2 is SYDVKM. The CDR3 sequence is CASSLGGQGSYEQFF. CDR3 bases: TGTGCCAGCAGTTTAGGGGGACAAGGGTCCTACGAGCAGTTCTTC.

This chain links TRBV28 with TRBJ1-2; weak D call: TRBD1 (6 bases). Germline V gene lookup returns CDR1 MDHEN and CDR2 SYDVKM. The CDR3 contains 15 residues. V lost 1 base and J lost 7, with 16 bases in between. Written as DNA, the CDR3 is TGTGCCAGCAGTTTATTGGGCAGGGGTATAGTTGGCTACACCTTC. Translation: CASSLLGRGIVGYTF.

V and J are TRBV20-1 and TRBJ2-7; D is possibly TRBD1 (6 bases). Trimming removed 4 bases at V and 2 bases at J, with 12 bases between. The CDR3 runs to 13 residues. Per the germline V gene, CDR1 is DFQATT and CDR2 is SNEGSKA (reference sequence). The CDR3 sequence is CSATGVPPYEQYF. The CDR3 nucleotides read TGCAGTGCTACAGGGGTCCCCCCCTACGAGCAGTACTTC.

This clonotype was seen only a few times. V is TRBV6-1 and J is TRBJ2-4; 8 positions match TRBD1. CDR3 length equals 15 residues. Trimming removed 6 bases from V and 6 bases from J; junction bases left unmatched: 10. The germline gives CDR1 MNHNS, CDR2 SASEGT. CDR3 amino acids: CASSPLKGQANIQYF. CDR3 nucleotides: TGTGCCAGCAGCCCCCTTAAGGGACAGGCAAACATTCAGTACTTC.

This chain uses TRBV5-1 with TRBJ2-1, with TRBD2 matching over 11 bases. This CDR3 has 19 amino acids. V lost 4 bases, J lost 1 base, and 13 bases stayed unmatched. Germline V lookup: CDR1 SGHRS, CDR2 YFSETQ. The CDR3 sequence is CASSLVTSGKSVSYNEQFF. The CDR3 region has the DNA TGCGCCAGCAGCCTGGTGACTAGCGGGAAGAGTGTGTCCTACAATGAGCAGTTCTTC.

This clonotype was seen many times. The V gene is TRBV28, the J gene TRBJ1-1; no firm D call. Per the germline V gene, CDR1 is MDHEN and CDR2 is SYDVKM. This CDR3 has 16 residues. Trimming took off 7 bases at V and 0 bases at J, with 18 bases between the two ends. DNA for the CDR3: TGTGCCAGCACCCCCCCAAGGAAGAGGGTGAACACTGAAGCTTTCTTT. This encodes CASTPPRKRVNTEAFF.

Ten or more counts support this clonotype. The rearrangement uses TRBV6-1 and TRBJ1-1; D remains unclear. The length of the CDR3 is 13 residues. Germline V gene lookup returns CDR1 MNHNS and CDR2 SASEGT. With 1 base removed from V and 7 bases from J, the gap between germline ends came to 10 bases. The CDR3 DNA reads TGTGCCAGCAGTGAAGGGCCGGGGTTTGAAGCTTTCTTT. This sequence encodes CASSEGPGFEAFF.

This clonotype was detected many times. The chain has TRBV6-1 and TRBJ2-3, with TRBD2 identical over 10 bases. The trim removed 5 bases at V and 4 bases at J, leaving 15 bases unmatched. Germline values: CDR1 MNHNS, CDR2 SASEGT. CDR3 length: 18 amino acids. CDR3 sequence: CASSYAPSSGSPADTQYF. In DNA form, the CDR3 reads TGTGCCAGCAGTTATGCCCCTTCTAGCGGGAGTCCCGCAGATACGCAGTATTTT.

The V and J genes are TRBV27 and TRBJ2-1; 8 positions match TRBD1. J gave up 7 bases and V 6 bases, and 8 bases lay outside the gene matches. The CDR3 runs to 14 residues. Germline values: CDR1 MNHEY, CDR2 SMNVEV (reference sequence). This CDR3 is CASSGQGKGNEQFF. CDR3 nucleotides: TGTGCCAGCAGCGGACAGGGTAAGGGAAATGAGCAGTTCTTC.